These 9 T cell receptor beta chains share one sample of origin, sequenced in a study of blood T cell repertoires in COVID-19. Generated by immunoSEQ multiplex PCR, the TCRdb table keeps only in-frame clones and is missing some. In the table there are approximately 80,000 clones, about nine tenths of which are singletons. The material sequenced was peripheral blood. The source of these receptors is a woman in her 50s in a cohort sampled during active COVID-19.

V and J are TRBV28 and TRBJ1-2; D unresolved. The CDR3 extends over 14 amino acids. CDR1 and CDR2 from the germline V gene are MDHEN and SYDVKM. The V and J ends lost 2 bases and 0 bases respectively, with 7 bases between them. CDR3 in DNA: TGTGCCAGCAGTTTAACTGGAGCTAACTATGGCTACACCTTC. Its translation: CASSLTGANYGYTF.

The V gene is TRBV27, the J gene TRBJ2-3; 7 positions agree with TRBD2. The junction had 0 bases not matched to a gene; V was cut back by 2 bases and J by 4 bases. This CDR3 comprises 13 residues. In germline, CDR1 is MNHEY, CDR2 SMNVEV (reference sequence). The CDR3 region is CASSLAGADTQYF. DNA for the CDR3: TGTGCCAGCAGTTTAGCGGGAGCAGATACGCAGTATTTT.

The genes are TRBV10-3 and TRBJ2-1; D is unresolved. CDR1 is ENHRY and CDR2 is SYGVKD in the germline V gene. CDR3 length: 13 residues. V was cut by 5 bases and J by 7 bases, with 12 bases left in between. The CDR3, as DNA: TGTGCCATCAGTTCTCCTGTGAGGAATGAGCAGTTCTTC. Its protein product is CAISSPVRNEQFF.

The chain is built from TRBV3-1 (or the pseudogene TRBV3-2) and TRBJ2-1, with a weak D call TRBD2 (5 bases). Trimming took off 6 bases at V and 9 bases at J, with 12 bases between the two ends. Germline CDR1 LGHDT, CDR2 YNNKEL (reference sequence). This CDR3 region has 12 residues. CDR3 sequence (DNA): TGTGCCAGCAGTCAAACTAGGGCTGAGCAGTTCTTC. This sequence encodes CASSQTRAEQFF.

This rearrangement joins TRBV6-5 to TRBJ2-4; TRBD1 matches 10 bases. The CDR3 extends over 14 amino acids. Per the germline V gene, CDR1 is MNHEY and CDR2 is SVGAGI. Trimming took 2 bases from V and 5 from J; bases not matched to a gene: 0. The CDR3 coding sequence is TGTGCCAGCAGTTACGGACAGGGGGAAAACATTCAGTACTTC. As protein: CASSYGQGENIQYF.

This chain uses TRBV18 with TRBJ2-1, with 8 nucleotides matching TRBD2. Losses at the gene ends were 6 bases for V and 2 bases for J; bases not matched to a gene: 6. CDR3 length: 15 amino acids. Germline CDR1 and CDR2: KGHSH and LQKENI. CDR3 bases: TGTGCCAGCTCGGCCGGGACTAGACCCTACAATGAGCAGTTCTTC. Translated: CASSAGTRPYNEQFF.

V usage is TRBV5-6 and J usage is TRBJ1-3; D remains ambiguous. The germline V gene has CDR1 SGHDT and CDR2 YYEEEE. Trimming stripped 5 bases from V and 0 bases from J, with 6 bases between. The CDR3 spans 13 residues. CDR3: CASRRSSGNTIYF. CDR3 DNA sequence: TGTGCCAGCAGGCGGAGCTCTGGAAACACCATATATTTT.

The V gene is TRBV6-5, the J gene TRBJ1-5; possible D gene TRBD1, 6 bases. The CDR3 has 16 amino acids. With 4 bases removed from V and 5 bases from J, the gap between germline ends came to 18 bases. From germline, CDR1 is MNHEY and CDR2 SVGAGI. The CDR3 spells CASSFSAGTPDQPQHF. The CDR3 nucleotides are TGTGCCAGCAGTTTTTCCGCCGGGACACCTGATCAGCCCCAGCATTTT.

The chain couples TRBV2 to TRBJ2-7; 7 nucleotides agree with TRBD1. Per germline, CDR1 SNHLY and CDR2 FYNNEI. The CDR3 spans 15 residues. V shed 7 bases and J 5 bases; nucleotides not matched to a gene: 14. CDR3 amino acids: CASMEYKGGKDEQYF. The CDR3 DNA follows: TGTGCCAGCATGGAATACAAAGGGGGCAAGGACGAGCAGTACTTC.